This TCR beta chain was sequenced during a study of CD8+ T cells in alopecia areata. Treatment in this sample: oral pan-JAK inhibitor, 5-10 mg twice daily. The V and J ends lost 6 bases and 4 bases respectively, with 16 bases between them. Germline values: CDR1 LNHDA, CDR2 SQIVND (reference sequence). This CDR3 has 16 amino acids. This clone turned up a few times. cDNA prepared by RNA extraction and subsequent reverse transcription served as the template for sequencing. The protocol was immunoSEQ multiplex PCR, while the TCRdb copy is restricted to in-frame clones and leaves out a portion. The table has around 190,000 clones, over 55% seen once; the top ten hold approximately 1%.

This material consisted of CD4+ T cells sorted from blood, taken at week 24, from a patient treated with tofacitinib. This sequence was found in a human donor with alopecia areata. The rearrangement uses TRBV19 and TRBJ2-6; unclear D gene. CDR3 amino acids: CASSPKESWGANVLTF. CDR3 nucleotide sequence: TGTGCCAGTAGCCCCAAGGAGAGCTGGGGGGCCAACGTCCTGACTTTC.